Listed here are 25 T cell receptor beta chains from one sample, sequenced in a study of immune cell composition in non-small cell lung cancer. Sequenced by immunoSEQ multiplex PCR; TCRdb stores in-frame clones only, minus some. In the table there are approximately 8,200 clones, about 73% of which are singletons. The sequencing sample was made of lung tumor tissue. The receptor set was obtained from a human donor with non-small cell lung cancer.

The chain carries TRBV2 and TRBJ1-6; D may be TRBD1 (5 bases). V lost 7 bases and J lost 7, with 17 bases in between. CDR3 size: 15 residues. Per germline, CDR1 SNHLY and CDR2 FYNNEI. This chain's CDR3 is CASKYEGRENSPLHF. The CDR3 region has the DNA TGTGCCAGCAAGTATGAGGGACGGGAAAATTCACCCCTCCACTTT.

The chain recombines TRBV6-5 with TRBJ1-2; D uncertain. CDR3 length: 14 residues. Germline-derived CDR1 and CDR2 are MNHEY and SVGAGI. Trimming pared 6 bases from V and 4 bases from J, leaving 15 bases between. The CDR3 DNA reads as TGTGCCAGCAGACAGACAACGGCCATCTATGGCTACACCTTC. Protein sequence: CASRQTTAIYGYTF.

This CDR3 reads CASSFPQGNEKLFF. The DNA for the CDR3 is TGTGCCAGCAGTTTTCCCCAGGGTAATGAAAAACTGTTTTTT. This chain joins TRBV28 and TRBJ1-4, with D maybe TRBD1 (5 bases). In germline, CDR1 is MDHEN, CDR2 SYDVKM. The CDR3 contains 14 residues. V was shortened by 3 bases and J by 4 bases, with 9 bases between the two germline ends.

There are a few counts of this clone. The V call is TRBV4-2, the J call TRBJ1-2, with 10 bases fitting TRBD1. This CDR3 comprises 16 residues. Germline-derived CDR1 and CDR2 are LGHNA and YNFKEQ. The junction had 12 bases not matched to a gene; V was cut back by 4 bases and J by 7 bases. CDR3 sequence reads: CASSPDRGHVLGGYTF. For the CDR3, the DNA is TGTGCCAGCAGCCCCGACAGGGGGCATGTTCTTGGTGGCTACACCTTC.

A remark on this clone: Other nucleotide sequences from this sample produce the same CDR3. The chain is built from TRBV7-8 and TRBJ1-6; no definite D call. This CDR3 contains 13 residues. The germline V gene has CDR1 SGHVS and CDR2 FQNEAQ. Trimming removed 4 bases at V and 7 bases at J, with 8 bases between. This chain's CDR3 is CASSSLGNSPLHF. CDR3 nucleotides: TGTGCCAGCAGCTCCCTCGGGAATTCACCCCTCCACTTT.

The gene calls are TRBV5-4 and TRBJ1-4, with D hard to call. V was cut by 4 bases and J by 6 bases, with 16 bases left in between. This CDR3 is 15 amino acids long. CDR1 is SGHNT and CDR2 is YYREEE in the germline V gene (reference sequence). CDR3 sequence reads: CASSDSPNPHEKLFF. Here the CDR3 DNA reads TGTGCCAGCAGCGACTCACCTAACCCCCATGAAAAACTGTTTTTT.

V is TRBV7-6 and J is TRBJ1-1, with 11 bases identical to TRBD1. V lost 5 bases, J lost 4 bases, and 3 bases stayed unmatched. Germline CDR1 SGHVS, CDR2 FNYEAQ. The CDR3 length is 14 residues. This chain's CDR3 is CASSRGTGGTEAFF. The DNA of the CDR3 is TGTGCCAGCAGCCGCGGGACAGGGGGCACTGAAGCTTTCTTT.

The gene calls are TRBV18 and TRBJ2-1; TRBD1 aligns across 8 bases. With 3 bases clipped from V and 7 bases from J, the junction kept 2 bases outside the gene matches. CDR3 size: 13 residues. The germline V gene encodes CDR1 KGHSH and CDR2 LQKENI. For the CDR3, the DNA is TGTGCCAGCTCACCGCGACAGGGGAATGAGCAGTTCTTC. Translation gives CASSPRQGNEQFF.

This clone was detected only a few times. The rearrangement joins TRBV5-6 to TRBJ2-1; no clear D gene. Germline V gives CDR1 SGHDT, CDR2 YYEEEE. Between the trimmed V and J ends, which lost 5 bases and 15 bases, there was a span of 21 bases. The CDR3 has 13 residues. For the CDR3, the DNA is TGTGCCAGCAGGATAGAGACGAACTCGCGTCCGTTCTTC. Amino acid sequence: CASRIETNSRPFF. Variable domain in full (rest from reference TRBV5-6 and TRBJ2-1): DAGVTQSPTHLIKTRGQQVTLRCSPKSGHDTVSWYQQALGQGPQFIFQYYEEEERQRGNFPDRFSGHQFPNYSSELNVNALLLGDSALYLCASRIETNSRPFFGPGTRLTVL.

This clone is a singleton in its sample. This rearrangement joins TRBV7-2 to TRBJ2-5; TRBD2 matches at 7 bases. Germline CDR1 reads SGHTA; CDR2 reads FQGNSA. The J segment lost 5 bases and the V segment lost 5 bases, leaving 5 bases of the junction unmatched. The CDR3 is 13 residues long. DNA of the CDR3: TGTGCCAGCAGCGTCGGGAGGTGGGAGACCCAGTACTTC. Amino acid sequence: CASSVGRWETQYF. The variable domain in full, completed from reference TRBV7-2 and TRBJ2-5, reads GAGVSQSPSNKVTEKGKDVELRCDPISGHTALYWYRQSLGQGLEFLIYFQGNSAPDKSGLPSDRFSAERTGGSVSTLTIQRTQQEDSAVYLCASSVGRWETQYFGPGTRLLVL.

The chain is built from TRBV19 and TRBJ2-7; 11 bases are a match to TRBD2. The trim removed 5 bases at V and 3 bases at J, leaving 6 bases unmatched. The CDR3 consists of 15 residues. The germline V gene has CDR1 LNHDA and CDR2 SQIVND (reference sequence). The CDR3 sequence: CASSVAGTSGYEQYF. The CDR3 DNA reads TGTGCCAGTAGTGTCGCCGGGACTAGCGGCTACGAGCAGTACTTC.

The rearrangement uses TRBV7-3 and TRBJ1-1; D is unresolved. The V gene lost 2 bases and the J gene lost 7 bases, with 17 bases spanning the gap. CDR3 size: 15 residues. Germline lookup yields CDR1 SGHTA and CDR2 FQGTGA. The CDR3 region is CASSLDPTIPIEAFF. As DNA, the CDR3 is TGTGCCAGCAGCTTAGACCCTACTATTCCAATTGAAGCTTTCTTT.

The chain combines TRBV19 with TRBJ1-5, with TRBD1 as a possible D gene (5 bases). This CDR3 has 15 amino acids. Germline-derived CDR1 and CDR2 are LNHDA and SQIVND (reference sequence). V lost 7 bases and J lost 4, with 17 bases in between. The CDR3 sequence: CASTDGHRGNQPQHF. Here the CDR3 DNA reads TGTGCCAGTACGGATGGACACCGCGGAAATCAGCCCCAGCATTTT.

This chain links TRBV9 with TRBJ2-3, with D possibly matching TRBD2 (5 bases). This CDR3 comprises 14 residues. Germline V gene lookup returns CDR1 SGDLS and CDR2 YYNGEE. Trimming stripped 2 bases from V and 5 bases from J, with 12 bases between. The CDR3 DNA reads as TGTGCCAGCAGCGTGCACGGGGATGAAGATACGCAGTATTTT. Translated, it gives CASSVHGDEDTQYF. Full variable domain (outside the CDR3, taken from reference TRBV9 and TRBJ2-3): DSGVTQTPKHLITATGQRVTLRCSPRSGDLSVYWYQQSLDQGLQFLIQYYNGEERAKGNILERFSAQQFPDLHSELNLSSLELGDSALYFCASSVHGDEDTQYFGPGTRLTVL.

The chain has TRBV6-5 and TRBJ1-2, with D maybe TRBD1 (6 bases). This CDR3 has 13 amino acids. The V gene lost 4 bases and the J gene lost 5 bases, with 11 bases spanning the gap. Germline values: CDR1 MNHEY, CDR2 SVGAGI. CDR3 DNA sequence: TGTGCCAGCAGTTCTGACCAGGGGTATGGCTACACCTTC. Its protein is CASSSDQGYGYTF.

The chain links TRBV7-6 to TRBJ2-7, with 7 bases lining up with TRBD2. The V and J ends lost 4 bases and 2 bases, in that order; junction bases with no gene match: 5. The CDR3 is made up of 14 amino acids. Germline CDR1 reads SGHVS; CDR2 reads FNYEAQ. The CDR3, as DNA: TGTGCCAGCAGCTCGGCGGGGGATACCTACGAGCAGTACTTC. Translating it yields CASSSAGDTYEQYF. Combining the CDR3 with reference TRBV7-6 and TRBJ2-7 gives the whole variable domain GAGVSQSPRYKVTKRGQDVALRCDPISGHVSLYWYRQALGQGPEFLTYFNYEAQQDKSGLPNDRFSAERPEGSISTLTIQRTEQRDSAMYRCASSSAGDTYEQYFGPGTRLTVT.

The V call is TRBV6-1, the J call TRBJ2-5; 11 bases fit TRBD2. From germline, CDR1 is MNHNS and CDR2 SASEGT. The CDR3 is 15 amino acids. The J segment lost 5 bases and the V segment lost 1 base, leaving 3 bases of the junction unmatched. The DNA for the CDR3 is TGTGCCAGCAGTGAAGTAGCGGGGGGGCCTGAGACCCAGTACTTC. Translation: CASSEVAGGPETQYF.

This clone appeared a single time. The V call is TRBV6-1, the J call TRBJ2-7, with D maybe TRBD2 (5 bases). CDR3 size: 14 residues. Germline CDR1 reads MNHNS; CDR2 reads SASEGT. Trimming took 2 bases from V and 4 from J, leaving 12 bases between them. Here the CDR3 reads CASSESGGPYEQYF. DNA for the CDR3: TGTGCCAGCAGTGAAAGCGGCGGACCTTACGAGCAGTACTTC.

The V and J genes are TRBV7-2 and TRBJ1-2; no clear D. The CDR3 totals 17 residues. CDR1 SGHTA and CDR2 FQGNSA come from the germline V gene. Trimming pared 5 bases from V and 4 bases from J, leaving 23 bases between. In DNA, the CDR3 is TGTGCCAGCAGCCTCTCCGATTGGGCAAAGGCAGGCTATGGCTACACCTTC. Translation: CASSLSDWAKAGYGYTF.

The CDR3 nucleotides read TGTGCCAGCAGCTTAAATCCGGGGACCGGGGAGCTGTTTTTT. Translated: CASSLNPGTGELFF. The chain combines TRBV7-3 with TRBJ2-2; D perhaps matches TRBD2 (5 bases). The ends were cut back, 1 base at V and 5 bases at J, with 8 bases in the middle. From germline, CDR1 is SGHTA and CDR2 FQGTGA. CDR3 size: 14 residues. Complete variable domain (other parts from reference TRBV7-3 and TRBJ2-2): GAGVSQTPSNKVTEKGKYVELRCDPISGHTALYWYRQSLGQGPEFLIYFQGTGAADDSGLPNDRFFAVRPEGSVSTLKIQRTERGDSAVYLCASSLNPGTGELFFGEGSRLTVL.

About this clone itself: Other DNA sequences in the sample encode the same CDR3. The chain employs TRBV14 and TRBJ1-2; D call uncertain. CDR3 length equals 11 residues. Germline CDR1 is SGHDN and CDR2 is FVKESK. V lost 4 bases to trimming and J lost 5 bases, with 5 bases between them. CDR3 protein: CASSPGYGYTF. Here the CDR3 DNA reads TGTGCCAGCAGCCCCGGGTATGGCTACACCTTC.

The V call is TRBV2, the J call TRBJ2-6; D tentatively reads TRBD1 or TRBD2 (6 bases each). Trimming cost V 5 bases and J 2 bases, with 13 bases left between them. Looked up from germline, CDR1 is SNHLY and CDR2 is FYNNEI. The CDR3 spans 16 residues. CDR3 DNA sequence: TGTGCCAGCAGTCAAACCGGGGGCGCTGGGGCCAACGTCCTGACTTTC. Protein sequence: CASSQTGGAGANVLTF.

This clone was picked up a small number of times. The gene calls are TRBV5-6 and TRBJ2-5, with D perhaps matching TRBD2 (5 bases). Trimming removed 3 bases at V and 0 bases at J, with 12 bases between. From germline, CDR1 is SGHDT and CDR2 YYEEEE. The CDR3 has 15 amino acids. The CDR3 region is CASSYGLFYQETQYF. In DNA form, the CDR3 reads TGTGCCAGCAGCTACGGACTTTTCTACCAAGAGACCCAGTACTTC.

The chain combines TRBV9 with TRBJ2-7, with 9 positions matching TRBD1. The CDR3 is 15 residues long. V lost 4 bases, J lost 0 bases, and 5 bases stayed unmatched. From germline, CDR1 is SGDLS and CDR2 YYNGEE. CDR3 DNA sequence: TGTGCCAGCAGCCTAGGGACAGGGAGCTCCTACGAGCAGTACTTC. This translates into CASSLGTGSSYEQYF.

This clone has just one count. V is TRBV5-4 and J is TRBJ1-4; TRBD1 matches at 7 bases. CDR3 length equals 16 residues. Per germline, CDR1 SGHNT and CDR2 YYREEE (reference sequence). Trimming at V came to 1 base and at J to 1 base, leaving 4 bases not matched to a gene. The CDR3 DNA is TGTGCCAGCAGCTTGACAGGGGCGCGAACTAATGAAAAACTGTTTTTT. Protein sequence: CASSLTGARTNEKLFF.